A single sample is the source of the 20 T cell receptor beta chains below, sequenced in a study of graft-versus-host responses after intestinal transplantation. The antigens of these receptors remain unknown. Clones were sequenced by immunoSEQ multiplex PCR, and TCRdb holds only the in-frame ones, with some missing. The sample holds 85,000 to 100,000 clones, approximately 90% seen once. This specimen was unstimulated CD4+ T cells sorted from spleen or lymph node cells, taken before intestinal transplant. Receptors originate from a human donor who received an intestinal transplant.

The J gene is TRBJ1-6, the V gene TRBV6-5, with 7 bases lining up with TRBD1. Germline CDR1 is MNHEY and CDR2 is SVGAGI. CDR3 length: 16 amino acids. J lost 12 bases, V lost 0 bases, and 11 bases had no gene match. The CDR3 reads CASSYSTQGTGGPLHF. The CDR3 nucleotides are TGTGCCAGCAGTTACTCGACACAGGGGACTGGGGGACCCCTCCACTTT.

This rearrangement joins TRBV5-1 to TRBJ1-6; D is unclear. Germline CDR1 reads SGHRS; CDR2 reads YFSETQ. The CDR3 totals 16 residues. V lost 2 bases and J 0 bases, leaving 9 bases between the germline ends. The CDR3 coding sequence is TGCGCCAGCAGCTTAGGTGGGAGCTCCTATAATTCACCCCTCCACTTT. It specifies CASSLGGSSYNSPLHF.

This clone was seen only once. CDR3 amino acids: CASRRGEGYGYTF. DNA of the CDR3: TGTGCCAGCAGAAGGGGGGAGGGCTATGGCTACACCTTC. The chain joins TRBV2 to TRBJ1-2; D possibly corresponds to TRBD1 (6 bases). CDR1 SNHLY and CDR2 FYNNEI come from the germline V gene. Trimming pared 6 bases from V and 4 bases from J, leaving 12 bases between. There are 13 residues in the CDR3. Full variable domain (rest looked up from reference TRBV2 and TRBJ1-2): EPEVTQTPSHQVTQMGQEVILRCVPISNHLYFYWYRQILGQKVEFLVSFYNNEISEKSEIFDDQFSVERPDGSNFTLKIRSTKLEDSAMYFCASRRGEGYGYTFGSGTRLTVV.

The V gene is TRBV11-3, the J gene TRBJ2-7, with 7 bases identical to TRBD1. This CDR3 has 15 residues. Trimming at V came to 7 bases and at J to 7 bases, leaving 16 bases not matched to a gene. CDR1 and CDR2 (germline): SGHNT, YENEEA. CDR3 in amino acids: CASTVAGQAGGEQYF. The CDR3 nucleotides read TGTGCCAGCACCGTCGCCGGACAGGCTGGGGGTGAGCAGTACTTC.

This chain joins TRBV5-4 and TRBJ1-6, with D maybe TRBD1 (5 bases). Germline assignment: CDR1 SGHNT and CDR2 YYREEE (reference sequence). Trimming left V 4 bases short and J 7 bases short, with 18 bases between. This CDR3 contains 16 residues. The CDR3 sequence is CASSTGSGKGNSPLHF. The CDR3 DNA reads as TGTGCCAGCAGCACTGGTTCAGGGAAGGGCAATTCACCCCTCCACTTT.

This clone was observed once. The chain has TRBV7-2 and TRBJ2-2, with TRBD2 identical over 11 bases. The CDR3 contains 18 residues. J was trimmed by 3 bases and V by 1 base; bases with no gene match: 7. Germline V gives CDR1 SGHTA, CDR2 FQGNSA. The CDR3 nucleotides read TGTGCCAGCAGCTTAGTCTTACTAGCGGGAGTTTACACCGGGGAGCTGTTTTTT. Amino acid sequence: CASSLVLLAGVYTGELFF.

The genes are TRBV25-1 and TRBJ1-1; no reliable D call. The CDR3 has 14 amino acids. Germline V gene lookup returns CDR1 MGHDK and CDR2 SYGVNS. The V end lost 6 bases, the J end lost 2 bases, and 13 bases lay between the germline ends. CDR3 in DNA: TGTGCCAGCAGCCACAATGAGGGAAACACTGAAGCTTTCTTT. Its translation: CASSHNEGNTEAFF.

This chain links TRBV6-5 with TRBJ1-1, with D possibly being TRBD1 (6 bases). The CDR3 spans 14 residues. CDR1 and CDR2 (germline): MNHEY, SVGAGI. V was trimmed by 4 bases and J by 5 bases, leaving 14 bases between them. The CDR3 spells CASSWNREGTEAFF. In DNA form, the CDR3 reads TGTGCCAGCAGTTGGAACAGGGAGGGGACTGAAGCTTTCTTT.

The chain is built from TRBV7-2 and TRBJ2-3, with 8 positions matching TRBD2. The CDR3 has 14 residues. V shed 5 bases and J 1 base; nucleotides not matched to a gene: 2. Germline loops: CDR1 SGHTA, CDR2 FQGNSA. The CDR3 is CASSRTSRTDTQYF. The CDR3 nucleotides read TGTGCCAGCAGCCGGACTAGCCGCACAGATACGCAGTATTTT.

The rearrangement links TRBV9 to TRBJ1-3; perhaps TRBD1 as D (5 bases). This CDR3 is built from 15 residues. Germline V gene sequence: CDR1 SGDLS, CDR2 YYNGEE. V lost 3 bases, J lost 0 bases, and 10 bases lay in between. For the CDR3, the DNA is TGTGCCAGCAGCGCGTGGACAACCTCTGGAAACACCATATATTTT. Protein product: CASSAWTTSGNTIYF.

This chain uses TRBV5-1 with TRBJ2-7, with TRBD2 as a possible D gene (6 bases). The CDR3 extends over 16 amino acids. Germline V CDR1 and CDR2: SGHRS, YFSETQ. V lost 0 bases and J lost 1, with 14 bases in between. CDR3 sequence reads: CASSLAGQGLSYEQYF. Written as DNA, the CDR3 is TGCGCCAGCAGCTTGGCGGGGCAGGGACTGTCCTACGAGCAGTACTTC.

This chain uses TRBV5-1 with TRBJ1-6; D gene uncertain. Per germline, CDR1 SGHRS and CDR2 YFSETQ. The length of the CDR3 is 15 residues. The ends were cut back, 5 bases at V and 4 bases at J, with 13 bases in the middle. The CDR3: CASREDDRYNSPLHF. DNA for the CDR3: TGCGCCAGCAGGGAGGATGATCGGTATAATTCACCCCTCCACTTT.

CDR3: CASEGGAVTQPQHF. The CDR3 nucleotides read TGTGCCAGCGAGGGAGGGGCGGTCACTCAGCCCCAGCATTTT. V gene TRBV2 combines with J gene TRBJ1-5; weak D call: TRBD1 (5 bases). V gave up 8 bases and J gave up 6 bases, with 17 bases separating them. CDR1 and CDR2 from the germline V gene are SNHLY and FYNNEI. The CDR3 length is 14 residues.

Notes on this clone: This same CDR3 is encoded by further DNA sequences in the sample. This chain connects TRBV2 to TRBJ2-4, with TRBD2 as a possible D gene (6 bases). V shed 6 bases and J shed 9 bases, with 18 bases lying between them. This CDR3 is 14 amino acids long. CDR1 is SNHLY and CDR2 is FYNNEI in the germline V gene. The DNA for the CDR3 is TGTGCCAGCAGCGAATGGCGGGACTCGGGCATTCAGTACTTC. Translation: CASSEWRDSGIQYF.

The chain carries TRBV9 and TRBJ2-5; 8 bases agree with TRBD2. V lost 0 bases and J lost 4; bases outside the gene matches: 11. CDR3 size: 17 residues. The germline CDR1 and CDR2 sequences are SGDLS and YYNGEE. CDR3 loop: CASSVAVAGLGGETQYF. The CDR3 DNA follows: TGTGCCAGCAGCGTAGCTGTAGCGGGATTGGGGGGAGAGACCCAGTACTTC.

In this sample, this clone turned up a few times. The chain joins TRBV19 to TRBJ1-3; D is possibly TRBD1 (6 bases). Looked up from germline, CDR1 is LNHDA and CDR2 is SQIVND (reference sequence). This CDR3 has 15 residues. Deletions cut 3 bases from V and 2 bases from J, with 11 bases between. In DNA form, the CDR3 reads TGTGCCAGTAGTATTGCCGGGGGGCCTGGAAACACCATATATTTT. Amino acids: CASSIAGGPGNTIYF.

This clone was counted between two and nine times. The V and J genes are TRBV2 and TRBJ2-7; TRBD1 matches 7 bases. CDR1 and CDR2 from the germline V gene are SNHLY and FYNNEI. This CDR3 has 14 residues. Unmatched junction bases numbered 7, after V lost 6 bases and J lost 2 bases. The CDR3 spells CASRPGQSPYEQYF. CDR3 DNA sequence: TGTGCCAGCAGGCCGGGACAGTCTCCCTACGAGCAGTACTTC.

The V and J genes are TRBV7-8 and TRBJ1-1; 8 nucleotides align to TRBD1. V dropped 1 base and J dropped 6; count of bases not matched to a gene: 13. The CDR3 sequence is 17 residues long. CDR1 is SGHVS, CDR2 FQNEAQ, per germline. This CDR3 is CASSLGYRGIGVAEAFF. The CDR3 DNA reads TGTGCCAGCAGCTTAGGATACAGGGGGATTGGGGTCGCTGAAGCTTTCTTT. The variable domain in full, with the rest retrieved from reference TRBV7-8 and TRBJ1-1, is GAGVSQSPRYKVAKRGQDVALRCDPISGHVSLFWYQQALGQGPEFLTYFQNEAQLDKSGLPSDRFFAERPEGSVSTLKIQRTQQEDSAVYLCASSLGYRGIGVAEAFFGQGTRLTVV.

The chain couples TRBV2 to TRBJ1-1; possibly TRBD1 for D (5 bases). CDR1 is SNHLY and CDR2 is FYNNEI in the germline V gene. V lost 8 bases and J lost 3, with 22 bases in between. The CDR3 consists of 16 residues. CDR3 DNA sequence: TGTGCCAGCGACCCTCTCCTGGACCCGGGGGACACTGAAGCTTTCTTT. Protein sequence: CASDPLLDPGDTEAFF.

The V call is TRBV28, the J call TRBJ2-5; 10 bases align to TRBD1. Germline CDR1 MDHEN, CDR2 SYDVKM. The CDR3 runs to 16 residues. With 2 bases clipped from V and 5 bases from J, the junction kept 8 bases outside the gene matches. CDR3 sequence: CASSLTGQGVAETQYF. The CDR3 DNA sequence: TGTGCCAGCAGTTTAACCGGACAGGGGGTAGCGGAGACCCAGTACTTC.